The 14 T cell receptor beta chains in this list originate from one sample, sequenced in a study of response to subunit inactivated influenza vaccine (dated by TCRdb to between 2017 and 2018). The receptor library was made with RT-PCR. The sequencer was an Illumina HiSeq 2500. TCRdb reanalyzed the raw reads on its own, using fastp at Q25 for trimming and MiXCR for clone calling, and kept in-frame beta chains. Each entry is one CDR3 protein sequence, shown with its most common DNA and genes. In all, the sample holds 610,000 or so distinct CDR3 sequences, and less than 15% of those were seen once. Clones ranked in the top ten supply over 8.5% of the sample. The input for sequencing was PBMCs from blood, taken about 12 days after vaccination. Source of these receptors: a man between 50 and 59 years old who received an inactivated influenza vaccine. Donor details come from another sample of the same person, matched by shared clones.

This clonotype was counted many times. V is TRBV7-2 and J is TRBJ1-5, with D maybe TRBD1 (5 bases). The CDR3 contains 16 residues. Germline lookup yields CDR1 SGHTA and CDR2 FQGNSA. The V end was cut by 1 base, the J end by 0 bases, with 10 bases between. The CDR3 protein is CASSLGGGFSNQPQHF. DNA of the CDR3: TGTGCCAGCAGCTTAGGGGGGGGATTTAGCAATCAGCCCCAGCATTTT.

This clonotype turned up a few times. The chain employs TRBV20-1 and TRBJ2-5; 8 nucleotides line up with TRBD2. V gave up 3 bases and J gave up 5 bases; unmatched junction bases: 8. This CDR3 has 14 amino acids. Germline V gene sequence: CDR1 DFQATT, CDR2 SNEGSKA (reference sequence). The CDR3 coding sequence is TGCAGTGCTAGCCCAGCGGGGGTATATGAGACCCAGTACTTC. It encodes CSASPAGVYETQYF.

This chain joins TRBV28 and TRBJ2-4, with D tentatively TRBD1 (6 bases). This CDR3 has 15 amino acids. CDR1 MDHEN and CDR2 SYDVKM come from the germline V gene. V lost 2 bases, J lost 4 bases, and 12 bases lay in between. Here the CDR3 DNA reads TGTGCCAGCAGTTTACGGCTCGACAGGAAAAACATTCAGTACTTC. Translation: CASSLRLDRKNIQYF.

The V and J genes are TRBV4-2 and TRBJ1-2; D may be TRBD1 (6 bases). The CDR3 length is 18 residues. Trimming shortened V by 0 bases and J by 7 bases, and 24 bases separated the two germline ends. CDR1 and CDR2 (germline): LGHNA, YNFKEQ. CDR3 protein: CASSQERDYAGGDGGYTF. CDR3 sequence (DNA): TGTGCCAGCAGCCAAGAAAGAGATTACGCCGGGGGCGATGGTGGCTACACCTTC.

In this sample, this clonotype turned up many times. The chain links TRBV6-5 to TRBJ2-3, with D uncertain. The CDR3 covers 17 residues. V gave up 4 bases and J gave up 0 bases, with 17 bases separating them. Germline CDR1 MNHEY, CDR2 SVGAGI. The CDR3 nucleotides are TGTGCCAGCAGTTCCTGGCCCCCCACAGCTAGCACAGATACGCAGTATTTT. The encoded protein is CASSSWPPTASTDTQYF.

V gene TRBV5-1 combines with J gene TRBJ2-7, with 9 positions matching TRBD2. The germline CDR1 and CDR2 sequences are SGHRS and YFSETQ. The CDR3 covers 14 residues. Trimming at V came to 7 bases and at J to 2 bases, leaving 7 bases not matched to a gene. CDR3 sequence: CASGSSGKPYEQYF. CDR3 DNA: TGCGCCAGCGGATCTAGCGGGAAGCCCTACGAGCAGTACTTC.

This clonotype was counted between two and nine times. The chain is built from TRBV6-1 and TRBJ1-1; 8 bases map to TRBD1. Trimming at V came to 4 bases and at J to 8 bases, leaving 6 bases not matched to a gene. The germline V gene encodes CDR1 MNHNS and CDR2 SASEGT. There are 13 residues in the CDR3. In nucleotides, the CDR3 is TGTGCCAGCAGTGGGACAGGGATGTCCGAAGCTTTCTTT. Its translation: CASSGTGMSEAFF.

This clonotype was detected a few times. This chain uses TRBV12-3 or TRBV12-4 with TRBJ2-3; 7 nucleotides agree with TRBD2. There are 14 residues in the CDR3. V trimming: 3 bases; J trimming: 2 bases; junction bases outside the gene matches: 2. The CDR3 loop is CASSFAGVTDTQYF. In nucleotides, the CDR3 is TGTGCCAGCAGTTTCGCGGGAGTCACAGATACGCAGTATTTT.

Only a few counts were recorded for this clonotype. This sequence joins TRBV9 and TRBJ2-3, with D perhaps matching TRBD1 (6 bases). Per germline, CDR1 SGDLS and CDR2 YYNGEE. V lost 4 bases to trimming and J lost 4 bases, with 19 bases between them. This CDR3 spans 16 amino acids. The CDR3 here is CASSLTGHVPSDTQYF. The CDR3 nucleotides are TGTGCCAGCAGCCTTACGGGACATGTTCCGTCAGATACGCAGTATTTT.

The chain is built from TRBV6-5 and TRBJ1-2; the D is unclear. The CDR3 has 15 residues. V was pared by 0 bases and J by 3 bases, with 11 bases between. Germline-derived CDR1 and CDR2 are MNHEY and SVGAGI. The CDR3 DNA reads TGTGCCAGCAGTTACTCTTTTAGGGAGGACTATGGCTACACCTTC. As protein: CASSYSFREDYGYTF.

This clonotype was found a few times. One end of the junction varies from germline; a read error may be responsible. The V gene is TRBV12-3 or TRBV12-4, the J gene TRBJ2-7; the D is unclear. CDR3 length: 12 amino acids. DNA of the CDR3: TGTGCCAGCAGTTTACTTCGCGGCGACCAGAACTTC. Translated, it gives CASSLLRGDQNF.

The chain recombines TRBV28 with TRBJ1-1; TRBD1 matches 7 bases. J lost 8 bases, V lost 3 bases, and 9 bases had no gene match. CDR1 and CDR2 (germline): MDHEN, SYDVKM. The CDR3 contains 14 residues. The CDR3 DNA reads as TGTGCCAGCAGTTTTCCGGGACAGAGAAAAGAAGCTTTCTTT. It codes for CASSFPGQRKEAFF.

The sample holds many counts of this clonotype. The chain has TRBV7-2 and TRBJ2-7; tentatively, D is TRBD2 (5 bases). Germline CDR1 SGHTA, CDR2 FQGNSA. The CDR3 length is 14 residues. With 6 bases removed from V and 2 bases from J, the gap between germline ends came to 14 bases. For the CDR3, the DNA is TGTGCCAGCAGACGTCCGGAGGCAGCCTACGAGCAGTACTTC. It is translated as CASRRPEAAYEQYF.

The rearrangement links TRBV3-1 to TRBJ2-7; a possible D gene is TRBD1 (6 bases). Trimming stripped 1 base from V and 3 bases from J, with 19 bases between. Germline-derived CDR1 and CDR2 are LGHDT and YNNKEL (reference sequence). The CDR3 has 17 residues. The CDR3 protein is CASSQGSFRDNVYEQYF. CDR3 DNA: TGTGCCAGCAGCCAAGGGAGTTTCCGGGACAACGTCTACGAGCAGTACTTC.